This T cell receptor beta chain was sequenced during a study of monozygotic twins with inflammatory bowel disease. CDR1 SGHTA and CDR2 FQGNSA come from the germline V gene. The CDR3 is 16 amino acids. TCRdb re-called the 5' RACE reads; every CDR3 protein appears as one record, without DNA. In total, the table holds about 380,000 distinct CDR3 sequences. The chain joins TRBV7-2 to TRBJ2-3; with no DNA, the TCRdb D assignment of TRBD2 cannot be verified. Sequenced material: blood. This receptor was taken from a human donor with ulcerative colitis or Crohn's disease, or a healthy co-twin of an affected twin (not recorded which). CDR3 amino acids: CASSLGAAGPTDTQYF.